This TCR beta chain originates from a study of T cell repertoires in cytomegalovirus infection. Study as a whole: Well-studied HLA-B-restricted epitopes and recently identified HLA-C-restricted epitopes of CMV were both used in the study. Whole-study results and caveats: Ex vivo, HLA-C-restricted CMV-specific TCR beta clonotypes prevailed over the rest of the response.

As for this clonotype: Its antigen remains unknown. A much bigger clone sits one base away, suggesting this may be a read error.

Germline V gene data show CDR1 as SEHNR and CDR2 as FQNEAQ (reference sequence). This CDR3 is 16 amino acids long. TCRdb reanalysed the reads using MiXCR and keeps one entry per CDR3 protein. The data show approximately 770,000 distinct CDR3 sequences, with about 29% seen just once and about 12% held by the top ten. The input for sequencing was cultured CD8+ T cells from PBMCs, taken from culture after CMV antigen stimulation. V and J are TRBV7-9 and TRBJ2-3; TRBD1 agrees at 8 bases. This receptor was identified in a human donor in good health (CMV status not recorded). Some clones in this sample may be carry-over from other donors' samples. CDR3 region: CANSPREGQGTDTQYF. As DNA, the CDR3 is TGTGCCAACAGCCCCAGAGAGGGACAGGGCACAGATACGCAGTATTTT.